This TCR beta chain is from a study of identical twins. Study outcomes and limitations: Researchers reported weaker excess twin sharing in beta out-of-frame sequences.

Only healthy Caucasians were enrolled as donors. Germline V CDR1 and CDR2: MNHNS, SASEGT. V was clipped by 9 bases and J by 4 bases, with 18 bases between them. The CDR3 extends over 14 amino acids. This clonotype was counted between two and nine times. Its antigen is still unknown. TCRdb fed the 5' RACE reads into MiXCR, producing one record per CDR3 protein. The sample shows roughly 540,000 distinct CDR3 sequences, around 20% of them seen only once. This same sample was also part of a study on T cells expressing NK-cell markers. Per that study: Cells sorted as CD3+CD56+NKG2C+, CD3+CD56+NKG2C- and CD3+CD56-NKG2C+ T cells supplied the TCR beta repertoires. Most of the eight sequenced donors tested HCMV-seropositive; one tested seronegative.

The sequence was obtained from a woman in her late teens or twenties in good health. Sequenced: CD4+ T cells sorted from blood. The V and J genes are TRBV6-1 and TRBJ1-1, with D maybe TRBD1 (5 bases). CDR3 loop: CASTRRGDRTEAFF. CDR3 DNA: TGTGCCAGTACGCGTCGAGGGGATCGCACTGAAGCTTTCTTT.